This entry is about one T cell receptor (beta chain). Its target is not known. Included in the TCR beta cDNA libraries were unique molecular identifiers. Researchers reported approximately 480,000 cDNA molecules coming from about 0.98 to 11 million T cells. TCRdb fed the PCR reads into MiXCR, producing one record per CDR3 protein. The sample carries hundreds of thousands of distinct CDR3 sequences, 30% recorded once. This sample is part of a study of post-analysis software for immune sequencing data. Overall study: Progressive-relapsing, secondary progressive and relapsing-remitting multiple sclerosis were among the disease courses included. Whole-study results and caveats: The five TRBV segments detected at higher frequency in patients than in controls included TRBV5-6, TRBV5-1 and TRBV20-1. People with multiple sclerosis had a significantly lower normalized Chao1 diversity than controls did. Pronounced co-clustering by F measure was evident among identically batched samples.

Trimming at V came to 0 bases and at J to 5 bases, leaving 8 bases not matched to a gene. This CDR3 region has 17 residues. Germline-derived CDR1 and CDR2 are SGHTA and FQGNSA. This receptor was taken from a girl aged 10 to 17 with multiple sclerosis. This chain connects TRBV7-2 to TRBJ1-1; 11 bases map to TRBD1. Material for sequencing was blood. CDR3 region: CASSLAARTGGGTEAFF. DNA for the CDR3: TGTGCCAGCAGCTTAGCGGCCCGGACAGGGGGCGGTACTGAAGCTTTCTTT.